Listed below are T cell receptor beta chains from one sample, sequenced in a study of post-analysis software for immune sequencing data. Via MiXCR, TCRdb re-called the PCR reads, giving one row per CDR3 protein. The table includes about 800,000 distinct CDR3 sequences, approximately 30% detected once. Sequencing was carried out using blood. The receptors were gathered from a girl between 5 and 17 years old with multiple sclerosis. CDR3s include the opening cysteine and the closing phenylalanine or tryptophan. The D gene is left open where the match is weak. Clone size is stated in some rows and not others, as once, few, many or a class when expanded.

CDR3: CASSPSTPFRTDTQYF
DNA: TGTGCCAGCAGCCCATCTACCCCTTTCCGCACAGATACGCAGTATTTT
D: -
size: few
V: TRBV7-2
J: TRBJ2-3

CDR3: CASSPSRGGREKLFF
DNA: TGTGCCAGCAGCCCCAGCAGGGGCGGGCGAGAAAAACTGTTTTTT
D: -
size: -
V: TRBV3-1
J: TRBJ1-4

CDR3: CASSSGGKQETQYF
DNA: TGTGCCAGCAGTTCCGGGGGAAAACAAGAGACCCAGTACTTC
D: -
size: -
V: TRBV6-6
J: TRBJ2-5

CDR3: CAGSFIGQSSYNEQFF
DNA: TGTGCCGGCAGTTTCATCGGACAAAGCTCCTACAATGAGCAGTTCTTC
D: -
size: -
V: TRBV28
J: TRBJ2-1

CDR3: CASSYTQLAGGTDTQYF
DNA: TGTGCCAGCAGTTACACCCAACTAGCGGGAGGCACAGATACGCAGTATTTT
D: TRBD2
size: -
V: TRBV6-6
J: TRBJ2-3

CDR3: CASSLGDRRQGDYEQYF
DNA: TGCGCCAGCAGCTTGGGCGATCGTCGGCAGGGAGACTACGAGCAGTACTTC
D: -
size: -
V: TRBV5-1
J: TRBJ2-7

CDR3: CASSLAQTGSGNTIYF
DNA: TGTGCCAGCAGCTTAGCCCAGACAGGCTCTGGAAACACCATATATTTT
D: -
size: -
V: TRBV7-2
J: TRBJ1-3

CDR3: CASSPVGRLLAKNIQYF
DNA: TGTGCCAGCAGTCCCGTAGGGAGGCTACTAGCCAAAAACATTCAGTACTTC
D: -
size: few
V: TRBV6-1
J: TRBJ2-4

CDR3: CASGSRGPYNEQFF
DNA: TGCGCCAGCGGCTCCAGGGGGCCCTACAATGAGCAGTTCTTC
D: TRBD1
size: -
V: TRBV5-1
J: TRBJ2-1

CDR3: CASSQAGSYEQYF
DNA: TGTGCCAGCAGCCAAGCTGGCTCCTACGAGCAGTACTTC
D: -
size: -
V: TRBV3-1
J: TRBJ2-7

CDR3: CSSRVGGDEQFF
DNA: TGCAGCTCCCGGGTGGGTGGCGATGAGCAGTTCTTC
D: -
size: few
V: TRBV29-1
J: TRBJ2-1

CDR3: CAVAGVDTQYF
DNA: TGTGCTGTGGCCGGAGTAGATACGCAGTATTTT
D: -
size: few
V: TRBV12-3/TRBV12-4
J: TRBJ2-3

CDR3: CASSQEGVASPLHF
DNA: TGTGCCAGCAGCCAGGAAGGAGTGGCTTCACCCCTCCACTTT
D: -
size: -
V: TRBV3-1
J: TRBJ1-6

CDR3: CASSLAGQGSTDTQYF
DNA: TGCGCCAGCAGCTTGGCCGGACAGGGGAGCACAGATACGCAGTATTTT
D: TRBD1
size: -
V: TRBV5-1
J: TRBJ2-3

CDR3: CATSDRPGRTGGAGSNNEQFF
DNA: TGTGCCACCAGTGACCGTCCTGGGCGGACAGGGGGCGCGGGCTCCAACAATGAGCAGTTCTTC
D: TRBD1
size: -
V: TRBV24-1
J: TRBJ2-1

CDR3: CSVMWGRGHEQYF
DNA: TGCAGCGTCATGTGGGGGCGCGGCCACGAGCAGTACTTC
D: -
size: -
V: TRBV29-1
J: TRBJ2-7

CDR3: CASSLIGRGVEKLFF
DNA: TGTGCCAGCAGCTTGATAGGCCGAGGGGTCGAAAAACTGTTTTTT
D: -
size: -
V: TRBV7-9
J: TRBJ1-4

CDR3: CSADTVGVGEQFF
DNA: TGCAGTGCTGATACGGTGGGAGTGGGTGAGCAGTTCTTC
D: -
size: -
V: TRBV20-1
J: TRBJ2-1

CDR3: CASSRTYSPLHF
DNA: TGTGCCAGCAGCCGAACCTATTCACCCCTCCACTTT
D: -
size: -
V: TRBV3-1
J: TRBJ1-6

CDR3: CASSRRQGNEKLFF
DNA: TGCGCCAGCAGCCGCCGACAGGGGAATGAAAAACTGTTTTTT
D: TRBD1
size: -
V: TRBV5-1
J: TRBJ1-4

CDR3: CASSEDRDRANVLTF
DNA: TGTGCCAGCAGTGAGGACAGGGATCGGGCCAACGTCCTGACTTTC
D: TRBD1
size: -
V: TRBV2
J: TRBJ2-6

CDR3: CASSLEAGKIYEQYF
DNA: TGCGCCAGCAGCTTGGAGGCAGGGAAGATCTACGAGCAGTACTTC
D: -
size: -
V: TRBV5-1
J: TRBJ2-7